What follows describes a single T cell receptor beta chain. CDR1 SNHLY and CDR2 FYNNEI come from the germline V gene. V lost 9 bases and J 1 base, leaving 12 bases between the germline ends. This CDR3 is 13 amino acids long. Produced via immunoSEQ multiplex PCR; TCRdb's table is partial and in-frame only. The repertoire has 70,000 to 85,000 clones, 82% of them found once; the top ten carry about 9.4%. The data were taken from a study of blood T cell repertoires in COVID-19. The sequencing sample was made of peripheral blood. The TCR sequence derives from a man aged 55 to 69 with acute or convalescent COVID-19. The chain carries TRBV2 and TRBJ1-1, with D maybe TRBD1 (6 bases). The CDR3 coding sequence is TGTGCCAGGTCGAGGACAGAGAACACTGAAGCTTTCTTT. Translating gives CARSRTENTEAFF.